The 8 T cell receptor beta chains below all came from one sample that was sequenced in a study of T cell repertoires in cytomegalovirus infection. Each CDR3 protein is one row after TCRdb ran MiXCR on the reads. The repertoire holds some 400,000 distinct CDR3 sequences, with 15% to 20% as singletons. Sequencing was done on a sample of PBMCs. The receptor set was obtained from a human donor in good health (CMV status not recorded). Some clones in this sample may be carry-over from other donors' samples.

This clonotype was detected many times. The rearrangement uses TRBV7-9 and TRBJ1-1; D is undetermined. The CDR3 spans 14 residues. Germline loops: CDR1 SEHNR, CDR2 FQNEAQ (reference sequence). Trimming pared 1 base from V and 1 base from J, leaving 7 bases between. The CDR3 nucleotides are TGTGCCAGCAGCTTAGAAGCAGGGAACACTGAAGCTTTCTTT. The encoded protein is CASSLEAGNTEAFF.

The chain combines TRBV4-3 with TRBJ2-7, with TRBD1 as a possible D gene (5 bases). Germline CDR1 and CDR2: LGHNA and YSLEER. CDR3 size: 15 residues. Between the trimmed V and J ends, which lost 0 bases and 1 base, there was a span of 10 bases. CDR3 in amino acids: CASSQEGQASYEQYF. CDR3 DNA: TGCGCCAGCAGCCAAGAAGGACAAGCTTCCTACGAGCAGTACTTC.

This clonotype has only a few counts. This chain uses TRBV7-2 with TRBJ1-6; D call uncertain. The germline V gene encodes CDR1 SGHTA and CDR2 FQGNSA. There are 13 residues in the CDR3. V lost 6 bases to trimming and J lost 10 bases, with 13 bases between them. This chain's CDR3 is CASSQTTLSPLHF. The DNA for the CDR3 is TGTGCCAGCAGTCAGACGACCCTGTCACCCCTCCACTTT.

The chain is built from TRBV10-3 and TRBJ2-3; D uncertain. The V gene lost 3 bases and the J gene lost 6 bases, with 16 bases spanning the gap. CDR3 length: 15 amino acids. CDR1 and CDR2 (germline): ENHRY, SYGVKD. The CDR3 spells CAISDPSRHRDTQYF. CDR3 nucleotides: TGTGCCATCAGTGACCCCTCACGGCACCGGGATACGCAGTATTTT.

The chain combines TRBV6-2 or TRBV6-3 with TRBJ1-2; 8 bases fit TRBD1. J gave up 3 bases and V 2 bases, and 2 bases lay outside the gene matches. This CDR3 is built from 14 residues. Germline V gene lookup returns CDR1 MNHEY and CDR2 SVGEGT. The CDR3 DNA is TGTGCCAGCAGTTACGGGACAGGAGACTATGGCTACACCTTC. Protein product: CASSYGTGDYGYTF.

The sample holds a few counts of this clonotype. The V call is TRBV7-8, the J call TRBJ1-5; D may be TRBD1 (6 bases). Trimming shortened V by 1 base and J by 5 bases, and 9 bases separated the two germline ends. The CDR3 length is 14 residues. From germline, CDR1 is SGHVS and CDR2 FQNEAQ. The CDR3 protein is CASSLVDSYQPQHF. As DNA, the CDR3 is TGTGCCAGCAGCTTAGTGGACAGCTATCAGCCCCAGCATTTT.

CDR3 nucleotide sequence: TGTGCCAGCAGTGTCACAGGGCTGGGTCAGCCCCAGCATTTT. Its translation: CASSVTGLGQPQHF. V gene TRBV12-3 or TRBV12-4 combines with J gene TRBJ1-5; D may be TRBD1 (6 bases). The CDR3 runs 14 residues. V lost 5 bases and J lost 6, with 14 bases in between.

This clonotype occurred a few times. Written as DNA, the CDR3 is TGTGCCAGCAGCTTAGGTTCAGCCGGGAATTCACCCCTCCACTTT. Translation gives CASSLGSAGNSPLHF. The chain recombines TRBV7-6 with TRBJ1-6; D gene ambiguous. CDR1 and CDR2 (germline): SGHVS, FNYEAQ. The CDR3 has 15 residues. V lost 1 base and J 7 bases, leaving 11 bases between the germline ends.